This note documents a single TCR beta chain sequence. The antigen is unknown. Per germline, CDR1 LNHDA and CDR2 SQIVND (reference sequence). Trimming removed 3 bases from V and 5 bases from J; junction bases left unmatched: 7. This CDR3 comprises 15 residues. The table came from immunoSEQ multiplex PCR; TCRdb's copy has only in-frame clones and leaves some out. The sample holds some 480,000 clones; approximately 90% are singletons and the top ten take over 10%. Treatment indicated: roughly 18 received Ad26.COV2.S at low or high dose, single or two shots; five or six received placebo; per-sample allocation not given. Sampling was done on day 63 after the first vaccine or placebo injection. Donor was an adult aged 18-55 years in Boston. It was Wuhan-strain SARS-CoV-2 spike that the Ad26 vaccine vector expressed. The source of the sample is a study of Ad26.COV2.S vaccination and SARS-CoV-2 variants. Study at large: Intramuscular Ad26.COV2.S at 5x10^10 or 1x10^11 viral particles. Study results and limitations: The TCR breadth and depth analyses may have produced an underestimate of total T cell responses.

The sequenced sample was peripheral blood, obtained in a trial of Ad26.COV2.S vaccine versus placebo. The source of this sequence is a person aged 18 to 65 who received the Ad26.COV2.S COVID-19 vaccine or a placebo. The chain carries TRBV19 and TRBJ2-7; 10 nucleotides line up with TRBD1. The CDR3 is CASSMGTGAWDEQYF. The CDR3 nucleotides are TGTGCCAGTAGTATGGGGACAGGGGCGTGGGACGAGCAGTACTTC.